A selection of T cell receptor beta chains follows, all from one sample in a study of radiotherapy plus CTLA-4 blockade in lung cancer. The table came from immunoSEQ multiplex PCR; TCRdb's copy has only in-frame clones and leaves some out. The table has 85,000 to 130,000 clones, 70% to 90% seen once. The sequencing used peripheral blood, collected from a patient treated with radiotherapy plus ipilimumab. The source is a human donor with non-small cell lung cancer that progressed on radiotherapy plus ipilimumab. Some clones in this sample may be carry-over from other donors' samples. CDR3s include the opening cysteine and the closing phenylalanine or tryptophan. A D gene is named only where the DNA matches it firmly. Clone size is shown for a subset of rows, as once, few, many or a class of expanded clone.

D | J | length | size | V | DNA | CDR3
TRBD1 | TRBJ1-5 | 14 | NA | TRBV6-5 | TGTGCCAGCAGGGCGACAGGGATGGATCAGCCCCAGCATTTT | CASRATGMDQPQHF
TRBD1 | TRBJ2-7 | 15 | NA | TRBV19 | TGTGCCAGTAGTATCTGGGGGACAGACTCCTACGAGCAGTACTTC | CASSIWGTDSYEQYF
TRBD2 | TRBJ2-1 | 16 | NA | TRBV4-2 | TGTGCCAGCAGCCAAGTTAGCGGGGTCATCTACAATGAGCAGTTCTTC | CASSQVSGVIYNEQFF
NA | TRBJ2-3 | 15 | few | TRBV11-1 | TGTGCCAGCACCCCCCACCCGGGGGCCACAGATACGCAGTATTTT | CASTPHPGATDTQYF
NA | TRBJ2-5 | 18 | NA | TRBV4-3 | TGCGCCAGCAGCCAAGTAGAAGTTGGGGGCGGGATCGGAGAGACCCAGTACTTC | CASSQVEVGGGIGETQYF
TRBD2 | TRBJ2-4 | 16 | NA | TRBV7-8 | TGTGCCAGCAGCTTAGCGCGGGGGGATTGGGAAAACATTCAGTACTTC | CASSLARGDWENIQYF
NA | TRBJ1-2 | 15 | NA | TRBV11-2 | TGTGCCAGCAGCTTAGGAGGGCAGGGAATGTATGGCTACACCTTC | CASSLGGQGMYGYTF
TRBD2 | TRBJ2-1 | 15 | NA | TRBV7-9 | TGTGCCAGCAGCTACCTAGCGGGGACCTACAATGAGCAGTTCTTC | CASSYLAGTYNEQFF
TRBD1 | TRBJ2-2 | 16 | NA | TRBV9 | TGTGCCAGCAGCCCCAGGCAGGGGGTGTACACCGGGGAGCTGTTTTTT | CASSPRQGVYTGELFF
NA | TRBJ2-1 | 15 | NA | TRBV5-1 | TGCGCCAGCAGCCCATCCCAGGGTAACTACAATGAGCAGTTCTTC | CASSPSQGNYNEQFF
NA | TRBJ1-2 | 14 | NA | TRBV10-2 | TGCGCCAGCAGTGACAGGCAGGACCTCTATGGCTACACCTTC | CASSDRQDLYGYTF
TRBD1 | TRBJ2-1 | 13 | NA | TRBV30 | TGTGCCTGGAGTGGGACAGGATACAATGAGCAGTTCTTC | CAWSGTGYNEQFF
TRBD2 | TRBJ2-5 | 15 | NA | TRBV5-1 | TGCGCCAGCAGCGTTACTAGCGGGGGGGCCGTGACCCAGTACTTC | CASSVTSGGAVTQYF
NA | TRBJ2-4 | 12 | NA | TRBV10-3 | TGTGCCATCAGCCGGGACAAAAACATTCAGTACTTC | CAISRDKNIQYF
NA | TRBJ2-5 | 13 | NA | TRBV6-6 | TGTGCCAGCAGCAACCTACAGGGTCGGACCCAGTACTTC | CASSNLQGRTQYF
NA | TRBJ2-2 | 13 | NA | TRBV19 | TGTGCCAGTAGTATAGGGCACACCGGGGAGCTGTTTTTT | CASSIGHTGELFF
TRBD1 | TRBJ2-1 | 15 | NA | TRBV5-4 | TGTGCCAGCAGCCCCAGACAGGGGGTTGTTAGTGAGCAGTTCTTC | CASSPRQGVVSEQFF
NA | TRBJ2-2 | 14 | NA | TRBV7-7 | TGTGCTAGCAGCCCCACCGTGAACACCGGGGAGCTGTTTTTT | CASSPTVNTGELFF
TRBD1 | TRBJ2-7 | 16 | NA | TRBV27 | TGTGCCAGCAAACAAACGACAGGGGGCGAGTCCTACGAGCAGTACTTC | CASKQTTGGESYEQYF
NA | TRBJ1-4 | 16 | NA | TRBV18 | TGTGCCAGCTCACCCCGAATACTGTCGACTAATGAAAAACTGTTTTTT | CASSPRILSTNEKLFF
TRBD1 | TRBJ2-1 | 13 | NA | TRBV10-3 | TGTGCCACAGACAGGGGGACGGGAAATGAGCAGTTCTTC | CATDRGTGNEQFF
NA | TRBJ2-1 | 13 | NA | TRBV5-1 | TGCGCCAGCAGCTTGTTAATGGACAATGAGCAGTTCTTC | CASSLLMDNEQFF
TRBD1 | TRBJ2-5 | 15 | NA | TRBV6-4 | TGTGCCAGCAGCGCCGGGACAGGGACTCAAGAGACCCAGTACTTC | CASSAGTGTQETQYF
TRBD1 | TRBJ1-5 | 15 | once | TRBV30 | TGTGCCTGGAGTATCCGACAGGGACGATATCAGCCCCAGCATTTT | CAWSIRQGRYQPQHF
TRBD2 | TRBJ2-5 | 16 | NA | TRBV28 | TGTGCCAGCAGTTTATGGAGCGGGGGTACTCAAGAGACCCAGTACTTC | CASSLWSGGTQETQYF
TRBD2 | TRBJ2-3 | 13 | NA | TRBV4-1 | TGCGCCAGCAGCCAGGGACTAGTAGATGGGCAGTATTTT | CASSQGLVDGQYF
NA | TRBJ2-2 | 16 | NA | TRBV4-3 | TGCGCCAGCAGCCACTTGTGGAGGCAGGACACCGGGGAGCTGTTTTTT | CASSHLWRQDTGELFF
TRBD1 | TRBJ1-5 | 15 | NA | TRBV19 | TGTGCCAGTAGTTGGGACAGGGAAGGCAATCAGCCCCAGCATTTT | CASSWDREGNQPQHF
TRBD1 | TRBJ2-7 | 16 | once | TRBV6-5 | TGTGCCAGCAGTTACGATTGGGACAGGGCTAGGGCTGAGCAGTACTTC | CASSYDWDRARAEQYF
NA | TRBJ1-1 | 13 | NA | TRBV14 | TGTGCCAGCAGCCGGGAACAGGGAACTGAAGCTTTCTTT | CASSREQGTEAFF
TRBD1 | TRBJ1-5 | 17 | NA | TRBV2 | TGTGCCAGCTCCGGACAGGGGGTCTTGAATAGCAATCAGCCCCAGCATTTT | CASSGQGVLNSNQPQHF
NA | TRBJ1-5 | 15 | NA | TRBV5-8 | TGTGCCAGCAGCACCGGACGGACTGAGTATCAGCCCCAGCATTTT | CASSTGRTEYQPQHF